This T cell receptor beta chain was sequenced during a study of blood T cell repertoires in COVID-19. The V gene's germline CDR1 is KGHDR and CDR2 SFDVKD. V lost 5 bases to trimming and J lost 8 bases, with 8 bases between them. This CDR3 has 12 residues. The assay was immunoSEQ multiplex PCR, and TCRdb's table has in-frame clones only and misses some. Among around 250,000 clones listed, approximately 83% were seen once. This sequence joins TRBV24-1 and TRBJ1-4; possible D gene TRBD1, 5 bases. The clonotype comes from a man in his fifties or sixties who had recovered from COVID-19. Sequencing was performed on PBMCs or T cells enriched from blood (not recorded which). Written as DNA, the CDR3 is TGTGCCACCAGTGTGGAGGGGGAAAAACTGTTTTTT. It specifies CATSVEGEKLFF.